This record looks at one T cell receptor beta chain sequence and its context. Its antigen is unidentified. Described treatment: approximately nine-day PBMC culture with coronavirus spike peptide pools or control peptides (ViraFEST assay). This sample was included in a study of vaccination and CD4 T cells after COVID-19. The Oncomine TCR Beta short-read assay was applied to DNA of cultured CD4+ T cells. CD4+ T cells were cultured, and genomic DNA was extracted from them. TCRdb reanalysed the PCR reads using MiXCR and keeps one entry per CDR3 protein. Here the sample spans thousands of distinct CDR3 sequences, nearly 35% being singletons. Germline loops: CDR1 SGHTA, CDR2 FQGNSA. V lost 4 bases to trimming and J lost 2 bases, with 12 bases between them. The CDR3 sequence is 15 residues long.

The clonotype originates from a human donor who had recovered from COVID-19. Sequenced material: CD4+ T cells from blood, cultured in vitro. The V and J genes are TRBV7-2 and TRBJ1-5; no firm D call. The CDR3 loop is CASSSRTGGNQPQHF. CDR3 in DNA: TGTGCCAGCAGCTCCAGGACTGGTGGCAATCAGCCCCAGCATTTT.